Following are 19 T cell receptor beta chains from one sample sequenced in a study of T-cell memory formation after mild COVID-19. TCRdb called the 5' RACE reads again in MiXCR, with one record for every CDR3 protein. Here the sample spans a few hundred thousand distinct CDR3 sequences, around 17% being singletons. The specimen sequenced was PBMCs or a T cell subset sorted from them (not recorded which). These receptors were collected from a man aged 18 to 30 who had mild COVID-19 (a few samples of this study predate the infection). Cell type and time point are not known.

The chain has TRBV6-2 or TRBV6-3 and TRBJ2-7, with D hard to call. This CDR3 spans 14 amino acids. Between the trimmed V and J ends, which lost 4 bases and 9 bases, there was a span of 19 bases. Germline V CDR1 and CDR2: MNHEY, SVGEGT. The chain's CDR3 is CASSFAGVALVQYV. The CDR3, as DNA: TGTGCCAGCAGTTTCGCTGGTGTGGCTCTTGTGCAGTACGTC.

The chain links TRBV28 to TRBJ1-5, with D uncertain. With 5 bases removed from V and 7 bases from J, the gap between germline ends came to 15 bases. This CDR3 comprises 14 residues. Looked up from germline, CDR1 is MDHEN and CDR2 is SYDVKM. The CDR3 loop is CASSPPTIRQPQHF. The CDR3, as DNA: TGTGCCAGCAGTCCCCCGACCATCCGGCAGCCCCAGCATTTT.

Comments on this clonotype: One end of the junction is discordant with germline, which a read error may explain. This chain links TRBV25-1 with TRBJ2-1; 7 bases match TRBD2. Germline V lookup: CDR1 MGHDK, CDR2 SYGVNS. The CDR3 spans 10 residues. CDR3 sequence (DNA): TGTGACAGCGGGGCGGGGGAACAGTTCTTC. It encodes CDSGAGEQFF. Together with reference TRBV25-1 and TRBJ2-1, the CDR3 gives the full variable domain: EADIYQTPRYLVIGTGKKITLECSQTMGHDKMYWYQQDPGMELHLIHYSYGVNSTEKGDLSSESTVSRIRTEHFPLTLESARPSHTSQYLCDSGAGEQFFGPGTRLTVL.

The chain couples TRBV5-1 to TRBJ1-1, with 7 nucleotides matching TRBD1. The CDR3 is made up of 17 amino acids. The J segment lost 0 bases and the V segment lost 5 bases, leaving 13 bases of the junction unmatched. Germline V CDR1 and CDR2: SGHRS, YFSETQ. The CDR3 region is CASRIQGSPYMNTEAFF. CDR3 DNA: TGCGCCAGCAGGATACAGGGGAGCCCTTATATGAACACTGAAGCTTTCTTT.

V is TRBV20-1 and J is TRBJ2-3; the match to TRBD2 covers 7 bases. This CDR3 contains 16 residues. Germline values: CDR1 DFQATT, CDR2 SNEGSKA (reference sequence). With V trimmed by 3 bases and J by 6 bases, 15 bases remained unmatched. CDR3 bases: TGCAGTGCTAGTCCCAGGGCCGGGAGGCGTTACGATACGCAGTATTTT. Translation gives CSASPRAGRRYDTQYF.

V is TRBV24-1 and J is TRBJ2-5; a weak D match, TRBD2 (6 bases). With 1 base removed from V and 2 bases from J, the gap between germline ends came to 13 bases. The CDR3 consists of 16 residues. The germline gives CDR1 KGHDR, CDR2 SFDVKD. The CDR3 nucleotides are TGTGCCACCAGTGATTTCCGGGGGATCGATCAAGAGACCCAGTACTTC. This sequence encodes CATSDFRGIDQETQYF.

The genes are TRBV9 and TRBJ1-1, with D possibly matching TRBD1 (6 bases). The germline V and J ends were trimmed by 0 bases and 5 bases, with 14 bases remaining between them. The CDR3 covers 15 residues. Germline V CDR1 and CDR2: SGDLS, YYNGEE. The CDR3 reads CASSVGGHWETEAFF. The CDR3 nucleotides read TGTGCCAGCAGCGTAGGGGGACATTGGGAGACTGAAGCTTTCTTT.

The chain's CDR3 is CASSYTSGGDNEQFF. CDR3 DNA sequence: TGTGCCAGCAGTTATACTAGCGGGGGGGACAATGAGCAGTTCTTC. The genes are TRBV2 and TRBJ2-1; 13 bases are a match to TRBD2. This CDR3 region has 15 residues. Germline lookup yields CDR1 SNHLY and CDR2 FYNNEI. Trimming took 5 bases from V and 5 from J; bases not matched to a gene: 3.

The chain carries TRBV20-1 and TRBJ2-1; D gene unclear. Germline V gives CDR1 DFQATT, CDR2 SNEGSKA (reference sequence). The CDR3 spans 15 residues. V lost 5 bases and J 9 bases, leaving 23 bases between the germline ends. The chain's CDR3 is CSAVRPQGGSVEQFF. The CDR3 nucleotides are TGCAGTGCTGTCCGACCCCAAGGCGGTAGTGTTGAGCAGTTCTTC.

This clonotype was detected only a few times. The chain recombines TRBV12-3 or TRBV12-4 with TRBJ2-3, with D possibly TRBD2 on 6 matching bases. CDR3 length: 10 amino acids. V lost 6 bases, J lost 8 bases, and 6 bases lay in between. CDR3 sequence (DNA): TGTGCCAGCAGGGGAGGTACGCAGTATTTT. This codes for CASRGGTQYF.

The chain employs TRBV5-4 and TRBJ1-1, with TRBD1 as a possible D gene (6 bases). The V and J ends lost 7 bases and 4 bases respectively, with 11 bases between them. The CDR3 runs 12 residues. Germline CDR1 reads SGHNT; CDR2 reads YYREEE (reference sequence). The CDR3 sequence: CASARGGTEAFF. CDR3 bases: TGTGCCAGCGCTCGAGGGGGCACTGAAGCTTTCTTT.

There are a few counts of this clonotype. This rearrangement joins TRBV6-5 to TRBJ2-5; 11 nucleotides agree with TRBD1. Germline trimming cut 5 bases from V and 1 base from J; bases unmatched to any gene: 3. The CDR3 has 15 residues. CDR1 and CDR2 from the germline V gene are MNHEY and SVGAGI. The CDR3 DNA is TGTGCCAGCAGTAGGACAGGGGGCTCCCAAGAGACCCAGTACTTC. As protein: CASSRTGGSQETQYF.

This clonotype has only a few counts. The junction differs from germline at one of its ends, possibly a read error. The rearrangement links TRBV20-1 to TRBJ1-2, with 7 positions matching TRBD1. CDR3 length: 13 amino acids. Per the germline V gene, CDR1 is DFQATT and CDR2 is SNEGSKA (reference sequence). The CDR3 nucleotides are TGCAGTGCCAGAGAGACAGGGTTTTATGGCTACACCTTC. Its translation: CSARETGFYGYTF.

This clonotype was seen repeatedly, ten times or more. In DNA, the CDR3 is TGTGCCAGCAGCTCCCGGGACAGGGTGTACAATGAGCAGTTCTTC. Residues: CASSSRDRVYNEQFF. The J gene is TRBJ2-1, the V gene TRBV3-1, with 9 bases that match TRBD1. There are 15 residues in the CDR3. V dropped 5 bases and J dropped 4; count of bases not matched to a gene: 6. Per germline, CDR1 LGHDT and CDR2 YNNKEL (reference sequence).

This clonotype was seen only a few times. This chain links TRBV4-2 with TRBJ1-6; the match to TRBD1 covers 7 bases. This CDR3 spans 17 amino acids. Trimming at V came to 4 bases and at J to 7 bases, leaving 13 bases not matched to a gene. Per germline, CDR1 LGHNA and CDR2 YNFKEQ. DNA for the CDR3: TGTGCCAGCAGCCCCTTAACCCGGGGACAGAAGAATTCACCCCTCCACTTT. Its protein product is CASSPLTRGQKNSPLHF.

This clonotype turned up a few times. J is TRBJ1-2 and V is TRBV4-2, with no clear D. Trimming took 6 bases from V and 6 from J, leaving 8 bases between them. Looked up from germline, CDR1 is LGHNA and CDR2 is YNFKEQ. The CDR3 is 11 amino acids. CDR3 sequence reads: CASRSADGYTF. In DNA, the CDR3 is TGTGCCAGCAGGAGTGCGGATGGCTACACCTTC.

This clonotype has a handful of counts. This chain joins TRBV20-1 and TRBJ1-2, with D uncertain. Between the trimmed V and J ends, which lost 3 bases and 4 bases, there was a span of 9 bases. Germline V gene data show CDR1 as DFQATT and CDR2 as SNEGSKA (reference sequence). This CDR3 region has 12 residues. The CDR3 DNA sequence: TGCAGTGCTAGGGTATTGGGCTATGGCTACACCTTC. Its protein is CSARVLGYGYTF.

The chain carries TRBV7-6 and TRBJ2-3; maybe TRBD1 (7 bases). Trimming stripped 2 bases from V and 0 bases from J, with 12 bases between. In germline, CDR1 is SGHVS, CDR2 FNYEAQ. The CDR3 runs 16 residues. The chain's CDR3 is CASSLWQGGSTDTQYF. As DNA, the CDR3 is TGTGCCAGCAGCTTATGGCAGGGGGGTAGCACAGATACGCAGTATTTT.

This clonotype was seen a few times. This sequence joins TRBV29-1 and TRBJ1-2, with a possible D match to TRBD1 (6 bases). V was trimmed by 3 bases and J by 4 bases, leaving 9 bases between them. In germline, CDR1 is SQVTM, CDR2 ANQGSEA. This CDR3 region has 12 residues. CDR3 nucleotide sequence: TGCAGCGTTGAGAAGGGGGGCTATGGCTACACCTTC. It translates to CSVEKGGYGYTF.